The clone carrying this T cell receptor (beta chain) was observed many times. Antigen unknown. This sample is drawn from a study of blood T cells in healthy people across ages. Findings of the study overall: Older individuals had lower TCR beta diversity per million T cells (the decline was roughly linear).

Then a second PCR, running about 6 to 12 cycles, was carried out with a sample-barcoded 5' primer and a J-beta primer mix. MiXCR, run by TCRdb on the 5' RACE reads, gives a single entry per CDR3 protein. The sample has 800,000 to 950,000 distinct CDR3 sequences; 35% to 40% are singletons. Germline CDR1 and CDR2: MNHEY and SVGEGT. The germline V and J ends were trimmed by 5 bases and 5 bases, with 12 bases remaining between them. The CDR3 extends over 13 amino acids. Per sample, extraction of total RNA gave at least 6 micrograms in every case. The TCR comes from a man younger than 35 in good health. The specimen was blood. The V call is TRBV6-2 or TRBV6-3, the J call TRBJ1-2, with D unclear. In DNA, the CDR3 is TGTGCCAGCAGTCCTGCCCCGGGGTATGGCTACACCTTC. It encodes CASSPAPGYGYTF.